This T cell receptor (beta chain) was sequenced during a study of human T cells and chemical hapten exposure. Study summary: The study sensitized with 2% DPC on a roughly 2 cm by roughly 2 cm patch of upper inner arm skin.

Indicated time point: pre-sensitization, week 0. The treatment here: therapeutic diphenylcyclopropenone sensitization with weekly scalp DPC. Study-wide points: Expanded TCRs clustered into significantly more large CDR3 similarity groups than controls, the analysis revealed.

This clonotype was found a few times. Its antigen remains unknown. Within the library, unique molecular identifiers were attached to each individual cDNA molecule. In the source study's methods: A per-sample median of around 88,000 TCRs was observed, with counts ranging from roughly 20,000 to 750,000. One entry per CDR3 protein results from TCRdb running MiXCR on the RACE reads. TCRdb, rather than the study authors, made the V and J calls. The profile covers some 400,000 distinct CDR3 sequences, with roughly 5.3% appearing a single time and 2.5% to 3% taken by the ten largest. The starting material was whole blood, obtained in connection with sensitization to the hapten diphenylcyclopropenone (DPC). The clonotype originates from a woman aged 50 to 60 with alopecia areata. Some clones in this sample may be carry-over from other donors' samples.

The CDR3 region is CASNKGGATNEKLFF. CDR3 sequence (DNA): TGTGCCAGCAACAAGGGTGGCGCAACTAATGAAAAACTGTTTTTT. V and J are TRBV6-5 and TRBJ1-4; D call uncertain. Trimming stripped 7 bases from V and 0 bases from J, with 12 bases between. The CDR3 sequence is 15 residues long. From germline, CDR1 is MNHEY and CDR2 SVGAGI.